These T cell receptor beta chains were read from a single sample in a study of siplizumab effects on memory and regulatory T cells. Generated by immunoSEQ multiplex PCR, the TCRdb table keeps only in-frame clones and is missing some. The sample has about 82,000 clones, about nine tenths seen once. Sequenced sample: Tregs sorted from blood. The receptors were gathered from a human donor in good health. Both conserved end residues are part of each CDR3. The order of the fields is J gene, D gene, clone size, V gene, CDR3 protein, CDR3 DNA. D genes are given only for firm matches. Expanded clones get a size class; other rows say once, few or many, or leave the size out.

J: TRBJ2-3
D: .
size: .
V: TRBV20-1
CDR3: CSARFTDTQYF
DNA: TGCAGTGCTAGGTTCACAGATACGCAGTATTTT

J: TRBJ2-3
D: TRBD1
size: .
V: TRBV7-6
CDR3: CASSLRDRGQYTQYF
DNA: TGTGCCAGCAGCTTAAGAGACAGGGGGCAATATACGCAGTATTTT

J: TRBJ2-1
D: .
size: .
V: TRBV5-6
CDR3: CASSAAGWRWNEQFF
DNA: TGTGCCAGCAGCGCCGCAGGGTGGAGATGGAATGAGCAGTTCTTC

J: TRBJ2-7
D: .
size: .
V: TRBV7-6
CDR3: CASSLGLGGPGYEQYF
DNA: TGTGCCAGCAGCTTAGGGCTTGGGGGACCGGGCTACGAGCAGTACTTC

J: TRBJ2-1
D: .
size: once
V: TRBV19
CDR3: CASRPTRTNNEQFF
DNA: TGTGCCAGTCGCCCTACTAGGACCAACAATGAGCAGTTCTTC

J: TRBJ1-6
D: .
size: .
V: TRBV27
CDR3: CASSLGGTGSPLHF
DNA: TGTGCCAGCAGTTTAGGGGGAACGGGTTCACCCCTCCACTTT

J: TRBJ2-1
D: .
size: .
V: TRBV7-2
CDR3: CASSLFGHEQFF
DNA: TGTGCCAGCAGCTTATTCGGCCATGAGCAGTTCTTC

J: TRBJ1-3
D: TRBD1
size: .
V: TRBV29-1
CDR3: CSVGSGRDRASGNTIYF
DNA: TGCAGCGTTGGAAGTGGGAGGGACAGGGCTTCTGGAAACACCATATATTTT

J: TRBJ1-5
D: TRBD1
size: .
V: TRBV7-8
CDR3: CASSARDRGLGGNQPQHF
DNA: TGTGCCAGCAGCGCCCGGGACAGGGGGCTGGGTGGCAATCAGCCCCAGCATTTT

J: TRBJ2-1
D: .
size: .
V: TRBV7-3
CDR3: CASSLGGRSLQGEQFF
DNA: TGTGCCAGCAGCCTTGGCGGCAGGTCCCTGCAGGGCGAGCAGTTCTTC

J: TRBJ2-2
D: .
size: .
V: TRBV30
CDR3: CAWRQRAIGDTGELFF
DNA: TGTGCCTGGAGACAAAGGGCTATAGGGGACACCGGGGAGCTGTTTTTT

J: TRBJ1-1
D: .
size: .
V: TRBV18
CDR3: CASSPALHEAFF
DNA: TGTGCCAGCTCACCGGCGCTTCACGAAGCTTTCTTT

J: TRBJ2-2
D: TRBD2
size: once
V: TRBV4-3
CDR3: CASSQVLLAGRGGELFF
DNA: TGCGCCAGCAGCCAGGTCTTGCTAGCGGGGCGGGGCGGGGAGCTGTTTTTT

J: TRBJ2-2
D: TRBD2
size: .
V: TRBV13
CDR3: CASSPRDYNTGELFF
DNA: TGTGCCAGCAGCCCTAGGGACTATAACACCGGGGAGCTGTTTTTT

J: TRBJ1-2
D: .
size: few
V: TRBV10-1
CDR3: CASSRDRYGYTF
DNA: TGCGCCAGCAGCCGCGACAGATATGGCTACACCTTC

J: TRBJ2-5
D: .
size: .
V: TRBV15
CDR3: CATSREETQYF
DNA: TGTGCCACCAGCAGAGAAGAGACCCAGTACTTC

J: TRBJ1-4
D: .
size: .
V: TRBV28
CDR3: CASSLGEKLFF
DNA: TGTGCCAGCAGCCTGGGAGAAAAACTGTTTTTT

J: TRBJ1-1
D: .
size: .
V: TRBV4-1
CDR3: CASSQDRGTLNTEAFF
DNA: TGCGCCAGCAGCCAAGATCGGGGGACTCTCAACACTGAAGCTTTCTTT

J: TRBJ2-7
D: .
size: few
V: TRBV5-5
CDR3: CASRFSGGAHEQYF
DNA: TGTGCCAGCAGGTTCTCAGGGGGGGCCCACGAGCAGTACTTC

J: TRBJ1-2
D: .
size: .
V: TRBV30
CDR3: CAWSPMGPPLYGYTF
DNA: TGTGCCTGGAGTCCCATGGGACCACCCCTATATGGCTACACCTTC

J: TRBJ2-1
D: .
size: .
V: TRBV7-9
CDR3: CASSSSGPSGYNEQFF
DNA: TGTGCCAGCAGCTCCAGCGGACCATCCGGCTACAATGAGCAGTTCTTC

J: TRBJ2-7
D: .
size: .
V: TRBV11-2
CDR3: CASSARESFGSEQYF
DNA: TGTGCCAGCAGCGCACGGGAGAGCTTTGGGAGCGAGCAGTACTTC

J: TRBJ2-5
D: TRBD2
size: .
V: TRBV4-1
CDR3: CASSPRTSGGAGETQYF
DNA: TGCGCCAGCAGCCCCCGGACTAGCGGGGGGGCCGGGGAGACCCAGTACTTC

J: TRBJ2-2
D: .
size: .
V: TRBV23-1
CDR3: CASSHSRENTGELFF
DNA: TGCGCCAGCAGTCACTCGCGGGAGAACACCGGGGAGCTGTTTTTT

J: TRBJ1-2
D: .
size: few
V: TRBV6-1
CDR3: CASRDVGYTF
DNA: TGTGCCAGCAGGGATGTCGGCTACACCTTC

J: TRBJ1-5
D: .
size: .
V: TRBV27
CDR3: CASRFYPFWSNQPQHF
DNA: TGTGCCAGCAGATTTTACCCTTTTTGGAGCAATCAGCCCCAGCATTTT

J: TRBJ1-6
D: .
size: once
V: TRBV19
CDR3: CASKPSGRAPLHF
DNA: TGTGCCAGCAAACCCAGCGGCCGGGCACCCCTCCACTTT

J: TRBJ2-7
D: .
size: .
V: TRBV6-5
CDR3: CASSYRGSLGYEQYF
DNA: TGTGCCAGCAGTTACCGTGGCAGCCTTGGCTACGAGCAGTACTTC

J: TRBJ1-2
D: .
size: .
V: TRBV27
CDR3: CASSKTRGHGYTF
DNA: TGTGCCAGCAGTAAAACACGCGGGCATGGCTACACCTTC

J: TRBJ2-7
D: .
size: .
V: TRBV5-4
CDR3: CASSSTRAEQYF
DNA: TGTGCCAGCAGCTCCACCAGGGCCGAGCAGTACTTC

J: TRBJ2-3
D: .
size: once
V: TRBV7-2
CDR3: CASSRRGPGTDTQYF
DNA: TGTGCCAGCAGCAGGCGGGGACCTGGCACAGATACGCAGTATTTT

J: TRBJ2-1
D: .
size: .
V: TRBV6-1
CDR3: CASREDEQFF
DNA: TGTGCCAGCAGGGAGGATGAGCAGTTCTTC

J: TRBJ1-5
D: .
size: .
V: TRBV19
CDR3: CASTATGNGFQPQHF
DNA: TGTGCCAGTACCGCAACGGGTAACGGGTTCCAGCCCCAGCATTTT

J: TRBJ1-5
D: .
size: few
V: TRBV23-1
CDR3: CASSQSDSNQPQHF
DNA: TGCGCCAGCAGTCAATCCGATAGCAATCAGCCCCAGCATTTT

J: TRBJ1-1
D: .
size: once
V: TRBV6-5
CDR3: CARDSGDTEAFF
DNA: TGTGCCCGAGATTCAGGGGACACTGAAGCTTTCTTT

J: TRBJ2-7
D: .
size: .
V: TRBV9
CDR3: CASSVGSSYEQYF
DNA: TGTGCCAGCAGCGTAGGGTCCTCCTACGAGCAGTACTTC

J: TRBJ2-2
D: .
size: .
V: TRBV7-3
CDR3: CASSLIIGTGELFF
DNA: TGTGCCAGCAGCTTAATTATCGGTACCGGGGAGCTGTTTTTT

J: TRBJ2-2
D: .
size: .
V: TRBV15
CDR3: CATSRGGRGNTGELFF
DNA: TGTGCCACCAGCAGAGGGGGCAGGGGGAACACCGGGGAGCTGTTTTTT

J: TRBJ1-2
D: .
size: .
V: TRBV10-1
CDR3: CASSESAGNLYGYTF
DNA: TGCGCCAGCAGTGAGTCGGCAGGGAACCTCTATGGCTACACCTTC

J: TRBJ2-1
D: .
size: .
V: TRBV15
CDR3: CATSGGGGWGYNEQFF
DNA: TGTGCCACCAGCGGCGGTGGTGGATGGGGGTACAATGAGCAGTTCTTC

J: TRBJ2-3
D: TRBD2
size: few
V: TRBV4-1
CDR3: CASSQDFREGTDTQYF
DNA: TGCGCCAGCAGCCAAGATTTCAGGGAGGGGACAGATACGCAGTATTTT

J: TRBJ1-1
D: .
size: once
V: TRBV11-2
CDR3: CASSSLREAFF
DNA: TGTGCCAGCAGCTCCCTTCGGGAAGCTTTCTTT